Below, 17 T cell receptor beta chains from the same sample are listed, as sequenced in a study of glioma-infiltrating T cells. Amplification of TCR alpha and beta CDR3 regions from RNA used iRepertoire nested multiplex PCR. From the multiplex PCR reads, TCRdb called clonotypes with MiXCR, one entry per CDR3 protein. Of around 350,000 distinct CDR3 sequences listed, roughly 41% are singletons. Specimen: glioma tissue, nonneoplastic brain tissue, or PBMCs (not recorded which). The receptors stem from a human donor with low-grade glioma or glioblastoma, undergoing nonglioma brain surgery, or in good health (not recorded which).

This clonotype was detected ten times or more. V gene TRBV20-1 combines with J gene TRBJ1-5; D uncertain. The germline CDR1 and CDR2 sequences are DFQATT and SNEGSKA (reference sequence). With 1 base removed from V and 0 bases from J, the gap between germline ends came to 16 bases. The CDR3 has 17 residues. In nucleotides, the CDR3 is TGCAGTGCTAGAGGGTGGGGTAAGGTGAATAGCAATCAGCCCCAGCATTTT. Its protein is CSARGWGKVNSNQPQHF.

This clonotype was detected a few times. CDR3 DNA sequence: TGCAGCGTTGGGAGGGGACAGGCTGATGAGCAGTACTTC. Its protein is CSVGRGQADEQYF. This chain links TRBV29-1 with TRBJ2-7; 8 nucleotides line up with TRBD1. Germline lookup yields CDR1 SQVTM and CDR2 ANQGSEA. V gave up 4 bases and J gave up 7 bases; unmatched junction bases: 9. The CDR3 runs to 13 residues.

The rearrangement links TRBV3-1 to TRBJ1-1; D is perhaps TRBD1 (5 bases). The V gene lost 8 bases and the J gene lost 11 bases, with 21 bases spanning the gap. The CDR3 is 13 residues long. Germline-derived CDR1 and CDR2 are LGHDT and YNNKEL (reference sequence). The CDR3, as DNA: TGTGCCAGCGCCTTAGCAGTGTCGTGGGGCGCTTTCTTT. It is translated as CASALAVSWGAFF.

This chain links TRBV4-1 with TRBJ2-2, with D possibly being TRBD1 (5 bases). Trimming cost V 3 bases and J 5 bases, with 10 bases left between them. CDR1 MGHRA and CDR2 YSYEKL come from the germline V gene. This CDR3 spans 14 amino acids. CDR3 protein: CASSQIQGTGELFF. The CDR3, as DNA: TGCGCCAGCAGCCAGATCCAGGGTACCGGGGAGCTGTTTTTT.

This clonotype was detected a few times. The chain couples TRBV20-1 to TRBJ1-2; D perhaps matches TRBD1 (5 bases). The CDR3 has 12 amino acids. Germline values: CDR1 DFQATT, CDR2 SNEGSKA (reference sequence). The V end was cut by 0 bases, the J end by 8 bases, with 10 bases between. The CDR3 spells CSAREGVGGYTF. The CDR3 nucleotides are TGCAGTGCTAGAGAAGGGGTAGGAGGCTACACCTTC.

This clonotype was seen only a few times. This chain links TRBV28 with TRBJ2-5, with D perhaps being TRBD1 or TRBD2 (7 bases each). Germline V gene sequence: CDR1 MDHEN, CDR2 SYDVKM. V lost 4 bases and J lost 4, with 16 bases in between. The length of the CDR3 is 15 residues. As DNA, the CDR3 is TGTGCCAGCAGTTCAGGGGGGGTAGGAGGAGAGACCCAGTACTTC. It is translated as CASSSGGVGGETQYF.

Worth noting for this clonotype: A read error may explain this, as a much larger clone is one base away. The chain combines TRBV20-1 with TRBJ2-1; 8 bases are shared with TRBD2. J lost 6 bases, V lost 2 bases, and 12 bases had no gene match. CDR3 length: 16 residues. Germline lookup yields CDR1 DFQATT and CDR2 SNEGSKA (reference sequence). CDR3 nucleotides: TGCAGTGCTAGATATCCGAGCGGGGGACGCCCCAATGAGCAGTTCTTC. Translation: CSARYPSGGRPNEQFF.

This chain uses TRBV3-1 with TRBJ2-2; D unclear. The CDR3 sequence is 13 residues long. From germline, CDR1 is LGHDT and CDR2 YNNKEL (reference sequence). Trimming removed 1 base from V and 12 bases from J, with 12 bases in between. The CDR3 bases are TGTGCCAGCAGCCAAGGAACCCCCGAGAAGCTGTTTTTT. Protein: CASSQGTPEKLFF.

The chain employs TRBV4-1 and TRBJ2-3, with D perhaps matching TRBD1 (6 bases). Per the germline V gene, CDR1 is MGHRA and CDR2 is YSYEKL. V was trimmed by 0 bases and J by 3 bases, leaving 16 bases between them. The CDR3 is 17 residues long. The CDR3 is CASSQDLRQDLTDTQYF. The CDR3 nucleotides read TGCGCCAGCAGCCAAGATTTAAGACAGGACTTAACAGATACGCAGTATTTT.

This clonotype was detected only a few times. The chain combines TRBV4-1 with TRBJ1-2; no clear D gene. The CDR3 loop spans 18 amino acids. The V and J ends lost 1 base and 4 bases respectively, with 22 bases between them. Germline CDR1 MGHRA, CDR2 YSYEKL. CDR3 in amino acids: CASSQASGRSTDPYGYTF. CDR3 bases: TGCGCCAGCAGCCAAGCTTCCGGGCGAAGCACAGACCCCTATGGCTACACCTTC.

The rearrangement uses TRBV20-1 and TRBJ2-5; either TRBD1 or TRBD2 may supply D (6 bases each). The CDR3 loop spans 15 amino acids. CDR1 is DFQATT, CDR2 SNEGSKA, per germline (reference sequence). V was cut by 5 bases and J by 5 bases, with 21 bases left in between. The CDR3 spells CSAAPAEGGRETQYF. CDR3 nucleotide sequence: TGCAGTGCTGCCCCAGCGGAGGGGGGCCGGGAGACCCAGTACTTC.

Points on this clonotype: This may arise from a read error, as a much more abundant clone is one base away. The genes are TRBV27 and TRBJ2-7, with a weak D call TRBD1 (6 bases). Germline V lookup: CDR1 MNHEY, CDR2 SMNVEV (reference sequence). The CDR3 length is 14 residues. CDR3 protein: CASSFQGIPYEKYF. As DNA, the CDR3 is TGTGCCAGCAGTTTTCAGGGGATCCCCTACGAGAAGTACTTC.

This clonotype came up many times. V and J are TRBV20-1 and TRBJ2-7, with 15 bases matching TRBD2. The CDR3 is 16 residues long. The ends lost 6 bases at V and 6 bases at J; junction bases unmatched: 12. Germline V CDR1 and CDR2: DFQATT, SNEGSKA (reference sequence). CDR3 sequence reads: CSARKGTSGRNVEQYF. DNA of the CDR3: TGCAGTGCCAGAAAAGGGACTAGCGGGAGGAACGTCGAGCAGTACTTC.

About this clonotype: One end of the junction does not line up with germline, which may come from a read error. The CDR3 region is CACSLGVNYGYTF. The CDR3 region has the DNA TGTGCCTGCAGTCTAGGAGTTAACTATGGCTACACCTTC. V is TRBV28 and J is TRBJ1-2; no reliable D call. CDR1 and CDR2 from the germline V gene are MDHEN and SYDVKM. This CDR3 contains 13 residues.

The chain uses TRBV6-2 or TRBV6-3 and TRBJ2-3; TRBD2 aligns across 13 bases. CDR3 length equals 18 residues. The V gene's germline CDR1 is MNHEY and CDR2 SVGEGT. V was clipped by 0 bases and J by 4 bases; unmatched bases: 7. The CDR3 protein is CASSYSSRGLAGADTQYF. The CDR3 region has the DNA TGTGCCAGCAGTTACTCCAGTAGAGGACTAGCGGGAGCAGATACGCAGTATTTT.

Note on this clonotype: A read error may be the cause here, since a much bigger clone is one base away. In this CDR3 the conserved last residue, phenylalanine or tryptophan, is missing, so a read error is likely. The J gene is TRBJ1-1, the V gene TRBV6-6; no clear D. From germline, CDR1 is MNHNY and CDR2 SVGAGI (reference sequence). V lost 2 bases and J lost 10, with 8 bases in between. The CDR3 contains 11 residues. CDR3 nucleotides: TGTGCCAGCAGTTACACCGGTGGAGCTTTCTCT. It yields the protein CASSYTGGAFS.

The chain recombines TRBV20-1 with TRBJ2-7; 9 nucleotides line up with TRBD2. This CDR3 contains 14 residues. The V gene's germline CDR1 is DFQATT and CDR2 SNEGSKA (reference sequence). The V and J ends lost 3 bases and 7 bases, in that order; junction bases with no gene match: 10. As DNA, the CDR3 is TGCAGTGCTAGTGGCGCGGGAGGGCCGCGGGAGCAGTACTTC. Translated, it gives CSASGAGGPREQYF.